The next 18 T cell receptor beta chains were all read from a single sample in a study of cytomegalovirus exposure and HLA in healthy donors. The PCR made use of 60 Vbeta and 13 Jbeta primers. Assay used: immunoSEQ multiplex PCR; TCRdb lists only in-frame clones, some missing. The data show around 65,000 clones, about four fifths seen once. Sequenced sample: PBMCs. The origin of the receptors is a man over 45 in good health and CMV-seropositive.

As concerns this clone: The junction departs from germline at one end; a sequencing error may be responsible. The V call is TRBV4-2, the J call TRBJ2-7, with D tentatively TRBD1 (8 bases). The germline V gene encodes CDR1 LGHNA and CDR2 YNFKEQ. This CDR3 spans 18 amino acids. CDR3 nucleotide sequence: TGTGCCATCAGCCAGGGGGGGGGAGGACAGGGCAGACAATGGGAGCAGTACTTC. It specifies CAISQGGGGQGRQWEQYF.

The gene calls are TRBV11-3 and TRBJ2-5; D is possibly TRBD2 (5 bases). Trimming shortened V by 0 bases and J by 2 bases, and 16 bases separated the two germline ends. The CDR3 is made up of 17 amino acids. From germline, CDR1 is SGHNT and CDR2 YENEEA. CDR3 sequence reads: CASSLDARTSSQETQYF. CDR3 in DNA: TGTGCCAGCAGCTTAGATGCCCGGACTTCCAGTCAAGAGACCCAGTACTTC.

V and J are TRBV30 and TRBJ2-7; 7 bases line up with TRBD2. The CDR3 is 14 residues long. V trimming: 0 bases; J trimming: 2 bases; junction bases outside the gene matches: 4. Germline assignment: CDR1 GTSNPN and CDR2 SVGIG (reference sequence). CDR3 nucleotides: TGTGCCTGGAGTGTACGACTAGCCACCTACGAGCAGTACTTC. Translating gives CAWSVRLATYEQYF. Full variable domain (outside the CDR3, taken from reference TRBV30 and TRBJ2-7): SQTIHQWPATLVQPVGSPLSLECTVEGTSNPNLYWYRQAAGRGLQLLFYSVGIGQISSEVPQNLSASRPQDRQFILSSKKLLLSDSGFYLCAWSVRLATYEQYFGPGTRLTVT.

The V gene is TRBV6-5, the J gene TRBJ2-7; a possible D gene is TRBD2 (5 bases). The V gene's germline CDR1 is MNHEY and CDR2 SVGAGI. The CDR3 totals 13 residues. Trimming pared 8 bases from V and 3 bases from J, leaving 14 bases between. The CDR3 region is CASREGTLYEQYF. The CDR3 region has the DNA TGTGCCAGCCGTGAGGGAACCCTCTACGAGCAGTACTTC.

The chain recombines TRBV4-2 with TRBJ2-5; D not certain. The J call is uncertain, as TRBJ2-7 better fits the DNA end. The germline gives CDR1 LGHNA, CDR2 YNFKEQ. The CDR3 consists of 15 residues. In nucleotides, the CDR3 is TGTGCCAGCAGCCAACTCGATGAACTCCGCTACGAGCAGTACTTC. Translated, it gives CASSQLDELRYEQYF.

This clone was counted only a few times. The chain joins TRBV28 to TRBJ1-2; D unresolved. CDR1 and CDR2 from the germline V gene are MDHEN and SYDVKM. This CDR3 spans 12 amino acids. With 6 bases removed from V and 7 bases from J, the gap between germline ends came to 12 bases. For the CDR3, the DNA is TGTGCCAGCAGACTACTAAGCGGTGGCTACACCTTC. Its protein product is CASRLLSGGYTF.

Written as DNA, the CDR3 is TGTGCCAGCAGCCAAGATTCGGGGGGGAGCACTGAAGCTTTCTTT. Its translation is CASSQDSGGSTEAFF. The chain joins TRBV14 to TRBJ1-1, with D perhaps matching TRBD1 (5 bases). CDR1 and CDR2 (germline): SGHDN, FVKESK. The CDR3 loop spans 15 amino acids. V lost 0 bases to trimming and J lost 4 bases, with 12 bases between them.

The V call is TRBV7-8, the J call TRBJ2-3; D is possibly TRBD2 (6 bases). Germline V gives CDR1 SGHVS, CDR2 FQNEAQ. CDR3 length: 11 amino acids. Trimming took 8 bases from V and 5 from J, leaving 8 bases between them. The CDR3 coding sequence is TGTGCCAGCTTGGGGGGAGATACGCAGTATTTT. This sequence encodes CASLGGDTQYF.

The chain is built from TRBV10-3 and TRBJ1-5; perhaps TRBD1 as D (5 bases). This CDR3 contains 11 residues. Between the trimmed V and J ends, which lost 10 bases and 6 bases, there was a span of 10 bases. Germline lookup yields CDR1 ENHRY and CDR2 SYGVKD. Written as DNA, the CDR3 is TGTGCCACCGGGGGGGGTCAGCCCCAGCATTTT. It yields the protein CATGGGQPQHF.

The V and J genes are TRBV7-9 and TRBJ2-1, with TRBD2 matching over 7 bases. The length of the CDR3 is 16 residues. V lost 5 bases, J lost 4 bases, and 11 bases stayed unmatched. Per germline, CDR1 SEHNR and CDR2 FQNEAQ (reference sequence). The CDR3 loop reads CASSGVRLAVYNEQFF. CDR3 nucleotide sequence: TGTGCCAGCAGCGGGGTAAGGCTAGCGGTGTACAATGAGCAGTTCTTC.

The CDR3 coding sequence is TGTGCCAGCAGTTACTCCGGAGCAGGGAAATATACGCAGTATTTT. This codes for CASSYSGAGKYTQYF. This rearrangement joins TRBV6-5 to TRBJ2-3; weak D call: TRBD1 (5 bases). The CDR3 contains 15 residues. Trimming left V 0 bases short and J 7 bases short, with 14 bases between. The germline gives CDR1 MNHEY, CDR2 SVGAGI.

The chain carries TRBV30 and TRBJ1-1, with D tentatively TRBD1 (5 bases). Germline-derived CDR1 and CDR2 are GTSNPN and SVGIG (reference sequence). The V and J ends lost 0 bases and 4 bases respectively, with 15 bases between them. The length of the CDR3 is 15 residues. The CDR3: CAWSVHGGKGTEAFF. The CDR3, as DNA: TGTGCCTGGAGTGTACACGGGGGAAAGGGCACTGAAGCTTTCTTT. The variable domain in full, completed from reference TRBV30 and TRBJ1-1, reads SQTIHQWPATLVQPVGSPLSLECTVEGTSNPNLYWYRQAAGRGLQLLFYSVGIGQISSEVPQNLSASRPQDRQFILSSKKLLLSDSGFYLCAWSVHGGKGTEAFFGQGTRLTVV.

This clone was observed once. The V gene is TRBV18, the J gene TRBJ2-6; TRBD2 aligns across 11 bases. This CDR3 spans 18 amino acids. Per the germline V gene, CDR1 is KGHSH and CDR2 is LQKENI. The V gene end was trimmed by 4 bases and the J gene end by 0 bases; junction bases not matched to a gene: 5. The CDR3 spells CASSLLAGVTSGANVLTF. The DNA for the CDR3 is TGTGCCAGCTCACTACTAGCGGGAGTCACCTCTGGGGCCAACGTCCTGACTTTC. Combining the CDR3 with reference TRBV18 and TRBJ2-6 gives the whole variable domain NAGVMQNPRHLVRRRGQEARLRCSPMKGHSHVYWYRQLPEEGLKFMVYLQKENIIDESGMPKERFSAEFPKEGPSILRIQQVVRGDSAAYFCASSLLAGVTSGANVLTFGAGSRLTVL.

This clone has a single count. The V call is TRBV29-1, the J call TRBJ1-1; D unresolved. This CDR3 is built from 14 residues. V was cut by 5 bases and J by 1 base, with 14 bases left in between. Germline V CDR1 and CDR2: SQVTM, ANQGSEA. This CDR3 reads CSVTGRDKNTEAFF. CDR3 DNA sequence: TGCAGCGTTACCGGGAGAGATAAGAACACTGAAGCTTTCTTT.

The chain carries TRBV21-1 and TRBJ2-7; the table's TRBD2 call for D was not verified on the DNA. TRBV21-1 is noted as a pseudogene. The CDR3 sequence is 16 residues long. The CDR3 bases are TGTGCCAGCAGCAAATCGCCAACCGGGACTAGCTACGAGCAGTACTTC. It yields the protein CASSKSPTGTSYEQYF.

J is TRBJ1-1 and V is TRBV19; 7 positions agree with TRBD1. Losses at the gene ends were 5 bases for V and 1 base for J; bases not matched to a gene: 10. This CDR3 is 16 amino acids long. The germline gives CDR1 LNHDA, CDR2 SQIVND (reference sequence). DNA for the CDR3: TGTGCCAGTAGTCTTCACACAGGGGCTGCGAACACTGAAGCTTTCTTT. Its translation is CASSLHTGAANTEAFF. Combining the CDR3 with reference TRBV19 and TRBJ1-1 gives the whole variable domain DGGITQSPKYLFRKEGQNVTLSCEQNLNHDAMYWYRQDPGQGLRLIYYSQIVNDFQKGDIAEGYSVSREKKESFPLTVTSAQKNPTAFYLCASSLHTGAANTEAFFGQGTRLTVV.

The genes are TRBV15 and TRBJ1-2; TRBD1 aligns across 10 bases. The CDR3 is 14 amino acids. V lost 3 bases and J lost 4; bases outside the gene matches: 2. From germline, CDR1 is LNHNV and CDR2 YYDKDF (reference sequence). For the CDR3, the DNA is TGTGCCACCAGCAGGACAGGGGGCGGCTATGGCTACACCTTC. Translated: CATSRTGGGYGYTF.

The CDR3 DNA sequence: TGCAGCGTTGATGGGGGGGGCTACGAGCAGTACTTC. It codes for CSVDGGGYEQYF. The gene calls are TRBV29-1 and TRBJ2-7, with 7 bases that match TRBD2. The CDR3 covers 12 residues. Germline assignment: CDR1 SQVTM and CDR2 ANQGSEA. The J segment lost 3 bases and the V segment lost 3 bases, leaving 2 bases of the junction unmatched.